Shown below are 20 T cell receptor beta chains from a single sample sequenced in a study of cytomegalovirus exposure and HLA in healthy donors. TCRdb's copy holds only in-frame clones and misses some; the assay was immunoSEQ multiplex PCR. The repertoire has under 150,000 clones, roughly nine tenths of them found once; the top ten carry less than 3.5%. The sample consisted of PBMCs. These receptors came from a young man in good health and CMV-seronegative.

This clone was detected only once. J is TRBJ2-1 and V is TRBV6-1; D is undetermined. V was clipped by 0 bases and J by 3 bases, with 15 bases between them. CDR1 is MNHNS and CDR2 is SASEGT in the germline V gene. The CDR3 is made up of 17 amino acids. CDR3 residues: CASSEAVHSTGYNEQFF. CDR3 nucleotides: TGTGCCAGCAGTGAAGCGGTCCATTCAACCGGCTACAATGAGCAGTTCTTC.

This clone appeared once. The chain combines TRBV18 with TRBJ2-3; 9 positions match TRBD2. The trim removed 3 bases at V and 5 bases at J, leaving 9 bases unmatched. The CDR3 totals 16 residues. The germline gives CDR1 KGHSH, CDR2 LQKENI. The CDR3 region has the DNA TGTGCCAGCTCACCTGGGTTGGGACTAGCAGGAGATACGCAGTATTTT. It is translated as CASSPGLGLAGDTQYF.

The gene calls are TRBV19 and TRBJ2-7, with D possibly TRBD2 on 6 matching bases. Germline-derived CDR1 and CDR2 are LNHDA and SQIVND (reference sequence). Trimming cost V 6 bases and J 4 bases, with 13 bases left between them. CDR3 length: 13 amino acids. The CDR3 protein is CASSPGGVYEQYF. DNA for the CDR3: TGTGCCAGTAGCCCGGGCGGGGTGTACGAGCAGTACTTC.

The rearrangement links TRBV10-3 to TRBJ2-7; 8 bases are shared with TRBD2. The CDR3 contains 13 residues. Germline CDR1 reads ENHRY; CDR2 reads SYGVKD. V lost 3 bases to trimming and J lost 7 bases; unmatched junction nucleotides: 5. The CDR3, as DNA: TGTGCCATCAGTGACCCGGGAGGGCATGAGCAGTACTTC. Protein product: CAISDPGGHEQYF.

The V gene is TRBV10-3, the J gene TRBJ2-3, with TRBD2 as a possible D gene (5 bases). The CDR3 covers 14 residues. Germline assignment: CDR1 ENHRY and CDR2 SYGVKD. The V gene lost 7 bases and the J gene lost 0 bases, with 11 bases spanning the gap. The DNA of the CDR3 is TGTGCCATCAAGAGGGCAGGTAGCACAGATACGCAGTATTTT. It yields the protein CAIKRAGSTDTQYF.

The V and J genes are TRBV19 and TRBJ1-1; D gene ambiguous. Germline loops: CDR1 LNHDA, CDR2 SQIVND (reference sequence). The V end lost 6 bases, the J end lost 0 bases, and 8 bases lay between the germline ends. The CDR3 extends over 13 amino acids. CDR3 nucleotide sequence: TGTGCCAGTAGCTCTGGCCTGAACACTGAAGCTTTCTTT. It specifies CASSSGLNTEAFF.

The chain employs TRBV29-1 and TRBJ2-7; D is uncertain. The CDR3 is 13 amino acids. CDR1 is SQVTM, CDR2 ANQGSEA, per germline. V was trimmed by 1 base and J by 3 bases, leaving 10 bases between them. In DNA form, the CDR3 reads TGCAGCGTTGAAGGCGACGCGGACTACGAGCAGTACTTC. The encoded protein is CSVEGDADYEQYF.

V usage is TRBV7-8 and J usage is TRBJ1-2; a weak D match, TRBD1 (6 bases). CDR1 is SGHVS and CDR2 is FQNEAQ in the germline V gene. V gave up 4 bases and J gave up 5 bases, with 23 bases separating them. The CDR3 runs to 17 residues. The CDR3 nucleotides are TGTGCCAGCAGCTCAACAACATATCCGGGACACAATTATGGCTACACCTTC. Its protein is CASSSTTYPGHNYGYTF.

This chain joins TRBV7-2 and TRBJ2-3, with a tentative D call TRBD2 (5 bases). The germline gives CDR1 SGHTA, CDR2 FQGNSA. Trimming left V 4 bases short and J 2 bases short, with 19 bases between. CDR3 length: 17 residues. The CDR3 protein is CASSYKMGATPTDTQYF. The CDR3 DNA sequence: TGTGCCAGCAGCTATAAAATGGGAGCGACCCCCACAGATACGCAGTATTTT. Full variable domain (rest looked up from reference TRBV7-2 and TRBJ2-3): GAGVSQSPSNKVTEKGKDVELRCDPISGHTALYWYRQSLGQGLEFLIYFQGNSAPDKSGLPSDRFSAERTGGSVSTLTIQRTQQEDSAVYLCASSYKMGATPTDTQYFGPGTRLTVL.

The chain combines TRBV2 with TRBJ1-5, with 12 bases matching TRBD1. CDR1 SNHLY and CDR2 FYNNEI come from the germline V gene. The J segment lost 6 bases and the V segment lost 3 bases, leaving 3 bases of the junction unmatched. This CDR3 region has 15 residues. The CDR3 sequence is CASSEGQGAIQPQHF. Here the CDR3 DNA reads TGTGCCAGCAGTGAGGGACAGGGGGCTATTCAGCCCCAGCATTTT. Full variable domain (remainder filled in from reference TRBV2 and TRBJ1-5): EPEVTQTPSHQVTQMGQEVILRCVPISNHLYFYWYRQILGQKVEFLVSFYNNEISEKSEIFDDQFSVERPDGSNFTLKIRSTKLEDSAMYFCASSEGQGAIQPQHFGDGTRLSIL.

The rearrangement uses TRBV10-3 and TRBJ2-7; 12 bases are a match to TRBD2. Germline V gene sequence: CDR1 ENHRY, CDR2 SYGVKD. V trimming: 4 bases; J trimming: 3 bases; junction bases outside the gene matches: 1. The CDR3 is 14 amino acids. The CDR3 region has the DNA TGTGCCATCAGTGGACTAGCGGGAGTCTACGAGCAGTACTTC. Translated: CAISGLAGVYEQYF.

This clone has a handful of counts. The chain combines TRBV30 with TRBJ1-1; perhaps TRBD1 as D (6 bases). The CDR3 extends over 12 amino acids. V gave up 3 bases and J gave up 6 bases, with 11 bases separating them. From germline, CDR1 is GTSNPN and CDR2 SVGIG (reference sequence). CDR3 sequence reads: CAWRTGWAEAFF. The CDR3 DNA is TGTGCCTGGAGAACAGGGTGGGCTGAAGCTTTCTTT.

The genes are TRBV5-4 and TRBJ1-1, with a weak D call TRBD1 (6 bases). This CDR3 region has 15 residues. Germline assignment: CDR1 SGHNT and CDR2 YYREEE (reference sequence). Trimming removed 0 bases from V and 0 bases from J, with 9 bases in between. The CDR3 sequence is CASSLAGGVNTEAFF. DNA of the CDR3: TGTGCCAGCAGCTTGGCGGGGGGCGTGAACACTGAAGCTTTCTTT. Full variable domain (remainder filled in from reference TRBV5-4 and TRBJ1-1): ETGVTQSPTHLIKTRGQQVTLRCSSQSGHNTVSWYQQALGQGPQFIFQYYREEENGRGNFPPRFSGLQFPNYSSELNVNALELDDSALYLCASSLAGGVNTEAFFGQGTRLTVV.

The gene calls are TRBV1 and TRBJ2-5; the table's D call, TRBD2, was not checked against the DNA. TRBV1 is shown as a pseudogene. The CDR3 is 18 amino acids. The CDR3 DNA is TGCACCAGCAGCCATCGGGTAAGACGGGAGCGGTGCCAAGAGACCCAGTACTTC. It translates to CTSSHRVRRERCQETQYF.

This chain connects TRBV6-1 to TRBJ2-7; 7 bases map to TRBD2. Germline values: CDR1 MNHNS, CDR2 SASEGT. The CDR3 is 12 residues long. The V segment lost 5 bases and the J segment 4 bases; nucleotides outside the gene matches: 2. The CDR3 bases are TGTGCCAGCAGTTTGGGACTATACGAGCAGTACTTC. Translation: CASSLGLYEQYF.

The chain uses TRBV27 and TRBJ1-5; D possibly corresponds to TRBD1 (6 bases). Trimming stripped 4 bases from V and 7 bases from J, with 23 bases between. The CDR3 extends over 17 amino acids. Germline-derived CDR1 and CDR2 are MNHEY and SMNVEV (reference sequence). This CDR3 reads CASSSRGPAGLWQPQHF. The DNA of the CDR3 is TGTGCCAGCAGTTCGCGGGGGCCGGCGGGTTTGTGGCAGCCCCAGCATTTT.

The chain links TRBV11-2 to TRBJ2-1; tentatively, D is TRBD2 (6 bases). Trimming took off 0 bases at V and 10 bases at J, with 22 bases between the two ends. The CDR3 is 17 amino acids. The germline V gene has CDR1 SGHAT and CDR2 FQNNGV. In nucleotides, the CDR3 is TGTGCCAGCAGCTTAGATCTGCGGGACTCCCTGGCATCGGAGCAGTTCTTC. Its protein is CASSLDLRDSLASEQFF.

The chain couples TRBV19 to TRBJ2-2, with 8 bases that match TRBD1. The CDR3 is 14 residues long. The germline gives CDR1 LNHDA, CDR2 SQIVND (reference sequence). J lost 0 bases, V lost 10 bases, and 4 bases had no gene match. The DNA of the CDR3 is TGTGCCACCCGGACAGGGACGAACACCGGGGAGCTGTTTTTT. This encodes CATRTGTNTGELFF. Based on the CDR3 plus reference TRBV19 and TRBJ2-2, the full variable domain is DGGITQSPKYLFRKEGQNVTLSCEQNLNHDAMYWYRQDPGQGLRLIYYSQIVNDFQKGDIAEGYSVSREKKESFPLTVTSAQKNPTAFYLCATRTGTNTGELFFGEGSRLTVL.

The V gene is TRBV7-8, the J gene TRBJ1-1; TRBD1 matches 7 bases. V lost 4 bases, J lost 8 bases, and 16 bases stayed unmatched. The CDR3 has 16 residues. Germline CDR1 SGHVS, CDR2 FQNEAQ. Written as DNA, the CDR3 is TGTGCCAGCAGCTATAATATCGGGACAGCTTGGGGGGAAGCTTTCTTT. It translates to CASSYNIGTAWGEAFF.

The chain uses TRBV4-3 and TRBJ1-4; 8 bases agree with TRBD1. Germline CDR1 reads LGHNA; CDR2 reads YSLEER. The CDR3 is 17 residues long. Germline trimming cut 0 bases from V and 7 bases from J; bases unmatched to any gene: 10. The CDR3 loop reads CASSQEGGRQGPEKLFF. DNA of the CDR3: TGCGCCAGCAGCCAAGAAGGGGGAAGACAGGGGCCTGAAAAACTGTTTTTT.